This T cell receptor (beta chain) was sequenced during a study of blood T cell repertoires in COVID-19. Study at large: The United States, Italy and Spain provided the acute and convalescent COVID-19 samples. Sources were T cells, B-cell-depleted T cells, or PBMCs; the material itself was cDNA or gDNA.

Recruits, aged about 18 to 95 years, lived in around 24 US areas. Cohort 3 donors counted as recovered after two negative PCRs, clearance, or resolved symptoms. Between the trimmed V and J ends, which lost 3 bases and 0 bases, there was a span of 11 bases. Germline loops: CDR1 DFQATT, CDR2 SNEGSKA (reference sequence). The length of the CDR3 is 14 residues. Using immunoSEQ multiplex PCR, the repertoire was profiled, and TCRdb retains in-frame clones only, with some absent. Counted here are some 160,000 clones, 80% occurring once; the ten biggest clones make up 3% to 4%. This chain links TRBV20-1 with TRBJ2-5; no clear D gene. The clonotype comes from a woman in her sixties who had recovered from COVID-19. What was sequenced was PBMCs or T cells enriched from blood (not recorded which). The CDR3 DNA sequence: TGCAGTGCTAGTGACTTGAACAACCAAGAGACCCAGTACTTC. Its translation: CSASDLNNQETQYF.